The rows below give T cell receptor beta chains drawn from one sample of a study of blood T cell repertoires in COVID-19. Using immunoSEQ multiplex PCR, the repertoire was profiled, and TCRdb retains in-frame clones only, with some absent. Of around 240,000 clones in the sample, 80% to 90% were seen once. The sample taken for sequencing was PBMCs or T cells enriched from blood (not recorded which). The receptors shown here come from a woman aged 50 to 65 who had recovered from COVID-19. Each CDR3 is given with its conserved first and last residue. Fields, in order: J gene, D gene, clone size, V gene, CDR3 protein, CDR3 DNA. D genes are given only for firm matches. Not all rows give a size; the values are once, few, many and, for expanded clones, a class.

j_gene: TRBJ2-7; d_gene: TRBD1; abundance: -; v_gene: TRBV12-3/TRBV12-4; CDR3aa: CASSKGQTYEQYF; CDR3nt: TGTGCCAGCAGTAAGGGACAGACCTACGAGCAGTACTTC
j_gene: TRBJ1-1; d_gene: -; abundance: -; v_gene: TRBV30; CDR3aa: CAWRKGGGNTEAFF; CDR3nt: TGTGCCTGGAGGAAAGGCGGGGGAAACACTGAAGCTTTCTTT
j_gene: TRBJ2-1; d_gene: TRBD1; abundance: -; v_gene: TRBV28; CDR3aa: CAARQGADNEQFF; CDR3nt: TGTGCCGCCCGACAGGGGGCGGACAATGAGCAGTTCTTC
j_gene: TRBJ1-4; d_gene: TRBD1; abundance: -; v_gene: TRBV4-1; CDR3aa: CASSPGTGVVEKLFF; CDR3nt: TGCGCCAGCAGCCCCGGGACAGGGGTAGTTGAAAAACTGTTTTTT
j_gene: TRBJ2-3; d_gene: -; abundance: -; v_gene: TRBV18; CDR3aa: CASLRDLTDTQYF; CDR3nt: TGTGCCAGCCTCAGGGATTTGACAGATACGCAGTATTTT
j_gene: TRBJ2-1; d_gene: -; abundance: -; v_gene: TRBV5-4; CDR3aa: CASSLDREREQFF; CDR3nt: TGTGCCAGCAGCTTGGACAGGGAAAGAGAGCAGTTCTTC
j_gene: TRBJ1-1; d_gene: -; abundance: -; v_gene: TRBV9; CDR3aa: CASSVGQGTEAFF; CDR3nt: TGTGCCAGCAGCGTAGGCCAGGGCACTGAAGCTTTCTTT
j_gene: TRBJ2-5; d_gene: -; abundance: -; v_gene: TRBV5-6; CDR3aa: CASSSRRQLRETQYF; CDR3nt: TGTGCCAGCAGCTCGCGTCGACAGCTTAGAGAGACCCAGTACTTC
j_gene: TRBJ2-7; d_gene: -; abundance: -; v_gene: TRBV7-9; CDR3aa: CASSLGSRSYEQYF; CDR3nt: TGTGCCAGCAGCTTAGGGAGTCGATCCTACGAGCAGTACTTC
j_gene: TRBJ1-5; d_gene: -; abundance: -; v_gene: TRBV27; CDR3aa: CASSSVAGQPQHF; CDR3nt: TGTGCCAGCAGTTCGGTGGCGGGTCAGCCCCAGCATTTT
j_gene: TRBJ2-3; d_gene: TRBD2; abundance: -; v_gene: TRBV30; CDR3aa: CAWGLAGGGTDTQYF; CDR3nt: TGTGCCTGGGGACTAGCGGGAGGGGGCACAGATACGCAGTATTTT
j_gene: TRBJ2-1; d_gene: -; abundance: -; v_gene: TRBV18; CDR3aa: CASSPPTRNEQFF; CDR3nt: TGTGCCAGCTCACCACCGACTAGGAATGAGCAGTTCTTC
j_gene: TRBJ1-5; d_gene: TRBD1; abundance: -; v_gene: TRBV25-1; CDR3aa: CASSAPGTGGTQAQHF; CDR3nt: TGTGCCAGCAGCGCACCCGGGACAGGGGGGACACAGGCCCAGCATTTT
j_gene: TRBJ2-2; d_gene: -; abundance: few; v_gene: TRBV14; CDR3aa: CASSQKLVDGELFF; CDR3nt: TGTGCCAGCAGCCAAAAACTGGTAGACGGGGAGCTGTTTTTT
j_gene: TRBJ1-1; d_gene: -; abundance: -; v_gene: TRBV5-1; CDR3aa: CASSQGQIFEAFF; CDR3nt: TGCGCCAGCAGCCAGGGACAAATATTCGAAGCTTTCTTT
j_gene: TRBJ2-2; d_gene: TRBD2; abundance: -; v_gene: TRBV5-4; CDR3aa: CASSLVSGSGTGELFF; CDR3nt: TGTGCCAGCAGCTTGGTGAGCGGGAGTGGGACCGGGGAGCTGTTTTTT
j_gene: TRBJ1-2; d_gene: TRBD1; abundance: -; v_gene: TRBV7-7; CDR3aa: CASSSTGGADYGYTF; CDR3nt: TGTGCTAGCAGCTCCACAGGGGGCGCGGACTATGGCTACACCTTC
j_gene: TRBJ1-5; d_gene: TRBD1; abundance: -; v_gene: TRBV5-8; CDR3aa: CASRSRTGRESNQPQHF; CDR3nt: TGTGCCAGCAGATCAAGGACAGGGCGTGAAAGCAATCAGCCCCAGCATTTT
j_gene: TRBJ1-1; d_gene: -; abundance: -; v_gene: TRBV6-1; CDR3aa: CASSETGLNTEAFF; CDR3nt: TGTGCCAGCAGTGAGACGGGGTTGAACACTGAAGCTTTCTTT
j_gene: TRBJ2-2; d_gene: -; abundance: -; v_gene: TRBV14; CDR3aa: CASSLTLTGELFF; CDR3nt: TGTGCCAGCAGCCTGACTCTGACCGGGGAGCTGTTTTTT
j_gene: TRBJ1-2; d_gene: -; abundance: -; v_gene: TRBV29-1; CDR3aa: CSVEGGAYGYTF; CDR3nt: TGCAGCGTTGAGGGGGGAGCCTATGGCTACACCTTC
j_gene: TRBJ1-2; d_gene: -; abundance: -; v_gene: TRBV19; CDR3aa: CASSIAVTYYGYTF; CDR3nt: TGTGCCAGTAGTATAGCAGTCACGTACTATGGCTACACCTTC
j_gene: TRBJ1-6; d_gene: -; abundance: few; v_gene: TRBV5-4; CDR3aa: CASSPIEGGSPLHF; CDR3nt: TGTGCCAGCAGCCCGATTGAGGGAGGTTCACCCCTCCACTTT
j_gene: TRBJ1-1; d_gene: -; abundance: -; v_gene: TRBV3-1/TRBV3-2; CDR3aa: CASSQGWQDTEAFF; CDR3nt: TGTGCCAGCAGCCAAGGGTGGCAGGACACTGAAGCTTTCTTT
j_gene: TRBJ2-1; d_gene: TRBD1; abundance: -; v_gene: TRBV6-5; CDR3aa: CASRSETGGRNEQFF; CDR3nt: TGTGCCAGCAGATCAGAAACAGGGGGTCGCAATGAGCAGTTCTTC
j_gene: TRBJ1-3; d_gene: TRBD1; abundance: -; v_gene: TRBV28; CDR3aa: CASTGGEGNTIYF; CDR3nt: TGTGCCAGCACAGGGGGCGAGGGAAACACCATATATTTT
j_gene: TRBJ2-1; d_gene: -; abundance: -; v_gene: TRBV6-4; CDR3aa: CATPDYYNEQFF; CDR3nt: TGTGCCACCCCGGACTATTACAATGAGCAGTTCTTC
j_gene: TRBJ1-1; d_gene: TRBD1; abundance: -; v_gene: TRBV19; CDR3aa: CASIPGQGNTEAFF; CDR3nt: TGTGCCAGTATCCCGGGACAGGGGAACACTGAAGCTTTCTTT
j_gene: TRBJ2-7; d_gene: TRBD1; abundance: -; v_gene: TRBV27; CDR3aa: CASSDRGLYEQYF; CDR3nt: TGTGCCAGCTCGGACAGGGGGCTCTACGAGCAGTACTTC
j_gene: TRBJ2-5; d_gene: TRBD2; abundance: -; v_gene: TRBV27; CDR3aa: CASRGRTSSTQETQYF; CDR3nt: TGTGCCAGCAGGGGGCGGACTAGCAGCACCCAAGAGACCCAGTACTTC
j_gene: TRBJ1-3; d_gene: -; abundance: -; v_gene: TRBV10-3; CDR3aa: CAISGGNRFQGNTIYF; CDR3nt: TGTGCCATCAGTGGGGGCAACAGATTCCAGGGAAACACCATATATTTT
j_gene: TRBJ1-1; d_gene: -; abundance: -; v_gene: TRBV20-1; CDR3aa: CSVFWNTEAFF; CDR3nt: TGCAGTGTTTTCTGGAACACTGAAGCTTTCTTT
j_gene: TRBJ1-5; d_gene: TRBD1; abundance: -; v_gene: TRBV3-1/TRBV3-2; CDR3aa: CASSQDQGQGGQPQHF; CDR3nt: TGTGCCAGCAGCCAAGATCAGGGACAGGGCGGTCAGCCCCAGCATTTT
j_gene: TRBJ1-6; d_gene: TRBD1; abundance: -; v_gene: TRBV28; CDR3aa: CASSTPQGDLFYYLHF; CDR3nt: TGTGCCAGCAGCACCCCCCAGGGGGATCTATTCTACTACCTCCACTTT
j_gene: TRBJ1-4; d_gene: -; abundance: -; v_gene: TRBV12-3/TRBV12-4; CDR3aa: CASSFRGIEKLFF; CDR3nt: TGTGCCAGCAGTTTCAGGGGTATTGAAAAACTGTTTTTT
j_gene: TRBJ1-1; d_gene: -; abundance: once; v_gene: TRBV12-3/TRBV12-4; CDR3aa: CASSTRGNTEAFF; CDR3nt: TGTGCCAGCAGCACCAGAGGGAACACTGAAGCTTTCTTT
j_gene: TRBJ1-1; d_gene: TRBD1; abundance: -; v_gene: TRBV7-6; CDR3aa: CASSQIPGQGAKGTEAFF; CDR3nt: TGTGCCAGCAGCCAAATCCCGGGACAGGGGGCTAAGGGCACTGAAGCTTTCTTT
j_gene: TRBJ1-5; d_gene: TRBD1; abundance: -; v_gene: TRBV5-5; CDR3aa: CASSGDDRVWNQPQHF; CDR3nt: TGTGCCAGCAGCGGGGACGACAGGGTATGGAATCAGCCCCAGCATTTT
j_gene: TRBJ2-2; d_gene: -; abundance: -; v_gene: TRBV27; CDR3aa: CASSFSSGTGELFF; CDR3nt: TGTGCCAGCAGTTTCTCCTCGGGGACCGGGGAGCTGTTTTTT
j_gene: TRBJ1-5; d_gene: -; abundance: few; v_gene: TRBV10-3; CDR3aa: CAISGDSEGQPQHF; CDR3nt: TGTGCCATCAGTGGCGACAGTGAAGGCCAGCCCCAGCATTTT
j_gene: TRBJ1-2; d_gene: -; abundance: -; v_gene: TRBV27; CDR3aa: CASSSGLRRDGYTF; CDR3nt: TGTGCCAGCAGCTCGGGACTCCGTAGAGATGGCTACACCTTC
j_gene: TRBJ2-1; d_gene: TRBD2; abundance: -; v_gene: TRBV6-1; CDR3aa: CASSDALAGGHNEQFF; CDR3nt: TGTGCCAGCAGTGATGCCCTAGCGGGAGGCCACAATGAGCAGTTCTTC
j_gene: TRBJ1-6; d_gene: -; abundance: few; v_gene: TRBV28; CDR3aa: CASAGVRGANSPLHF; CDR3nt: TGTGCCAGCGCTGGAGTACGGGGGGCTAATTCACCCCTCCACTTT
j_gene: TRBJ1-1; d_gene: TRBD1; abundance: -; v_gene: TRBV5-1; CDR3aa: CASSLTGVRGTEAFF; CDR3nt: TGCGCCAGCAGCCTAACAGGGGTCCGTGGCACTGAAGCTTTCTTT
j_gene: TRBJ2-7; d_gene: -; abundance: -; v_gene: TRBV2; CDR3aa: CASGRGATYEQYF; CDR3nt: TGTGCCAGCGGGAGGGGGGCTACCTACGAGCAGTACTTC
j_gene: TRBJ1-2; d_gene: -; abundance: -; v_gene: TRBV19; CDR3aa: CASTPPGRRGYTF; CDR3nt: TGTGCCAGTACCCCCCCGGGCCGGAGGGGCTACACCTTC
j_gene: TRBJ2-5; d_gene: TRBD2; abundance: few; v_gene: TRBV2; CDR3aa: CASSEGTSDQETQYF; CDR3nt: TGTGCCAGCAGTGAAGGGACTAGCGACCAAGAGACCCAGTACTTC
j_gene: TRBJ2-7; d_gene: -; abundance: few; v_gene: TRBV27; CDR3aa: CASSLHVDGAYEQYF; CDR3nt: TGTGCCAGCAGTTTACATGTGGACGGGGCCTACGAGCAGTACTTC
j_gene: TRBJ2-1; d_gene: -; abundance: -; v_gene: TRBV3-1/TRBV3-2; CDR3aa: CASSLRDFRRNEQFF; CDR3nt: TGTGCCAGCAGCCTCCGGGACTTCCGGAGGAATGAGCAGTTCTTC
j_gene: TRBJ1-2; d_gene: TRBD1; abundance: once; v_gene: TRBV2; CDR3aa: CASTWGDRAHGYTF; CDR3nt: TGTGCCAGCACCTGGGGGGACAGGGCACATGGCTACACCTTC